Below, 26 T cell receptor beta chains from the same sample are listed, as sequenced in a study of Graves' ophthalmopathy and Graves' hyperthyroidism. Using RNA transcripts, the TCR beta CDR3 regions were amplified. After a first-round RT-PCR with HTBI primers, a second-round multiplex PCR was run. TCRdb ran MiXCR on the multiplex PCR reads and lists one entry per CDR3 protein. Of roughly 480,000 distinct CDR3 sequences listed, around 14% were seen once; the top ten hold 8% to 10%. The specimen sequenced was blood. The receptors come from a woman in her twenties or thirties with Graves' ophthalmopathy.

Turning to this clonotype: The junction and the germline gene differ at one end; a read error may be behind it. V and J are TRBV5-1 and TRBJ2-2, with TRBD2 identical over 10 bases. There are 15 residues in the CDR3. Germline V lookup: CDR1 SGHRS, CDR2 YFSETQ. This chain's CDR3 is CASSFLAGDTGELCF. The CDR3 DNA follows: TGCGCCAGCAGCTTCCTAGCGGGAGATACCGGGGAGCTGTGTTTT.

The table lists this clonotype with many counts. V and J are TRBV20-1 and TRBJ2-7, with 10 bases that match TRBD1. Unmatched junction bases numbered 3, after V lost 4 bases and J lost 3 bases. Per germline, CDR1 DFQATT and CDR2 SNEGSKA (reference sequence). This CDR3 is built from 13 residues. The CDR3 DNA reads TGCAGTGCTATTGGACAGGGGGTCTACGAGCAGTACTTC. This translates into CSAIGQGVYEQYF.

This clonotype occurred many times. V gene TRBV28 combines with J gene TRBJ2-7, with TRBD1 matching 12 bases. The germline V gene encodes CDR1 MDHEN and CDR2 SYDVKM. V lost 6 bases to trimming and J lost 5 bases; unmatched junction nucleotides: 11. The CDR3 length is 16 residues. CDR3 region: CASSTLPGTGGHEQYF. CDR3 sequence (DNA): TGTGCCAGCAGCACCCTACCAGGGACAGGGGGCCACGAGCAGTACTTC.

Many counts were recorded for this clonotype. The V gene is TRBV15, the J gene TRBJ1-2, with 7 nucleotides matching TRBD1. V shed 0 bases, J shed 4 bases, and the junction held 5 bases outside the gene matches. The germline gives CDR1 LNHNV, CDR2 YYDKDF (reference sequence). The CDR3 sequence is 15 residues long. The CDR3 reads CATSRDQGGSYGYTF. In nucleotides, the CDR3 is TGTGCCACCAGCAGAGATCAGGGGGGTAGCTATGGCTACACCTTC.

The chain has TRBV6-5 and TRBJ2-2; 10 positions match TRBD1. CDR3 size: 16 residues. Germline CDR1 and CDR2: MNHEY and SVGAGI. The ends lost 0 bases at V and 3 bases at J; junction bases unmatched: 1. DNA of the CDR3: TGTGCCAGCAGTTACTCCGGGACAGGGGACACCGGGGAGCTGTTTTTT. Its translation is CASSYSGTGDTGELFF.

This clonotype showed up many times. The chain employs TRBV3-1 and TRBJ1-1; tentative D call: TRBD1 (6 bases). V dropped 0 bases and J dropped 0 bases, with 20 bases sitting between them. The CDR3 sequence is 19 residues long. CDR1 and CDR2 from the germline V gene are LGHDT and YNNKEL (reference sequence). CDR3 protein: CASSQDRPGAVGMNTEAFF. CDR3 in DNA: TGTGCCAGCAGCCAAGATCGGCCGGGGGCGGTGGGGATGAACACTGAAGCTTTCTTT.

This clonotype has ten or more counts. V usage is TRBV12-3 or TRBV12-4 and J usage is TRBJ1-1; D may be TRBD1 (6 bases). V lost 3 bases to trimming and J lost 7 bases, with 9 bases between them. The CDR3 extends over 12 amino acids. As DNA, the CDR3 is TGTGCCAGCAGTTTCTTGGACAGTGAAGCTTTCTTT. It codes for CASSFLDSEAFF.

This clonotype occurred many times. This rearrangement joins TRBV15 to TRBJ2-7; D is unresolved. The V gene's germline CDR1 is LNHNV and CDR2 YYDKDF (reference sequence). V shed 1 base and J shed 3 bases, with 10 bases lying between them. The CDR3 sequence is 14 residues long. This chain's CDR3 is CATSRGTRNYEQYF. DNA of the CDR3: TGTGCCACCAGCAGAGGGACGCGAAACTACGAGCAGTACTTC.

The rearrangement joins TRBV6-1 to TRBJ1-1, with 7 bases identical to TRBD1. CDR1 MNHNS and CDR2 SASEGT come from the germline V gene. V was pared by 6 bases and J by 3 bases, with 7 bases of the junction left unmatched. The CDR3 covers 14 residues. DNA for the CDR3: TGTGCCAGCAGACCAGGGGGGCCGGACACTGAAGCTTTCTTT. It yields the protein CASRPGGPDTEAFF.

This clonotype was recorded at least ten times. The chain links TRBV4-2 to TRBJ1-2, with D possibly being TRBD1 (5 bases). The germline V gene has CDR1 LGHNA and CDR2 YNFKEQ. V dropped 2 bases and J dropped 10 bases, with 8 bases sitting between them. The CDR3 has 11 amino acids. The CDR3 nucleotides are TGTGCCAGCAGCCAATCGGGGGACTACACCTTC. Translating it yields CASSQSGDYTF.

This clonotype was seen at least ten times. The chain is built from TRBV7-9 and TRBJ1-2, with D uncertain. Germline V gives CDR1 SEHNR, CDR2 FQNEAQ (reference sequence). The CDR3 spans 9 residues. CDR3 sequence: CHLGEGYTF. The DNA of the CDR3 is TGTCATCTAGGAGAGGGCTACACCTTC.

This clonotype came up many times. The V gene is TRBV12-3 or TRBV12-4, the J gene TRBJ2-4; D might be TRBD1 (5 bases). The length of the CDR3 is 15 residues. V was trimmed by 6 bases and J by 1 base, leaving 13 bases between them. The CDR3 nucleotides are TGTGCCAGCAGGCGTCAGGGAAATGCCAAAAACATTCAGTACTTC. Encoded protein: CASRRQGNAKNIQYF.

The chain couples TRBV6-1 to TRBJ1-1; D is possibly TRBD1 (6 bases). The CDR3 loop spans 17 amino acids. With 5 bases removed from V and 1 base from J, the gap between germline ends came to 20 bases. Germline V lookup: CDR1 MNHNS, CDR2 SASEGT. The CDR3 here is CASSHTRGGQWNTEAFF. DNA for the CDR3: TGTGCCAGCAGTCATACGAGAGGCGGACAGTGGAACACTGAAGCTTTCTTT.

This clonotype was counted many times. The chain joins TRBV18 to TRBJ2-5; TRBD2 matches at 7 bases. The length of the CDR3 is 15 residues. V trimming: 4 bases; J trimming: 4 bases; junction bases outside the gene matches: 9. The germline CDR1 and CDR2 sequences are KGHSH and LQKENI. This chain's CDR3 is CASSRELARGETQYF. The CDR3 nucleotides are TGTGCCAGCTCACGAGAACTAGCGAGGGGAGAGACCCAGTACTTC.

This clonotype was picked up one time. A read error may be the cause here, since a much bigger clone is one base away. Given the absence of the conserved phenylalanine or tryptophan at the CDR3 end, a read error is likely. The chain recombines TRBV7-9 with TRBJ2-7; D perhaps matches TRBD2 (5 bases). The V end lost 8 bases, the J end lost 5 bases, and 19 bases lay between the germline ends. Germline CDR1 reads SEHNR; CDR2 reads FQNEAQ (reference sequence). The length of the CDR3 is 14 residues. In nucleotides, the CDR3 is TGTGCCAGCGAACCTATAGCGTATGTAGACGAGCAGTACCTC. It specifies CASEPIAYVDEQYL.

This clonotype came up many times. The chain couples TRBV30 to TRBJ2-5; D remains unclear. V was cut by 3 bases and J by 5 bases, with 10 bases left in between. Germline CDR1 is GTSNPN and CDR2 is SVGIG (reference sequence). The CDR3 is 12 residues long. The CDR3, as DNA: TGTGCCTGGAGGGACGACTGGGAGACCCAGTACTTC. This sequence encodes CAWRDDWETQYF.

There are a few counts of this clonotype. The chain couples TRBV2 to TRBJ1-5; D is unclear. Trimming took 4 bases from V and 2 from J, leaving 18 bases between them. CDR3 size: 17 residues. Germline V gene data show CDR1 as SNHLY and CDR2 as FYNNEI. CDR3 protein: CASSGVFGLSGNQPQHF. CDR3 nucleotides: TGTGCCAGCAGTGGGGTATTCGGACTCTCAGGCAATCAGCCCCAGCATTTT.

This clonotype was detected many times. V and J are TRBV9 and TRBJ1-2; D may be TRBD1 (5 bases). Trimming took off 2 bases at V and 6 bases at J, with 8 bases between the two ends. This CDR3 has 12 residues. The V gene's germline CDR1 is SGDLS and CDR2 YYNGEE. CDR3 protein: CASSVVGDGYTF. CDR3 nucleotide sequence: TGTGCCAGCAGCGTGGTAGGGGATGGCTACACCTTC.

In this sample, this clonotype turned up a few times. The chain joins TRBV11-2 to TRBJ2-5; D remains unclear. The CDR3 totals 13 residues. Germline V gives CDR1 SGHAT, CDR2 FQNNGV. V was shortened by 0 bases and J by 5 bases, with 7 bases between the two germline ends. CDR3 loop: CASSLDLWETQYF. The DNA of the CDR3 is TGTGCCAGCAGCTTAGATCTCTGGGAGACCCAGTACTTC.

This clonotype was found many times. The chain combines TRBV9 with TRBJ2-7, with D perhaps TRBD2 (5 bases). Trimming took 0 bases from V and 7 from J, leaving 14 bases between them. This CDR3 comprises 14 residues. CDR1 is SGDLS, CDR2 YYNGEE, per germline. CDR3 DNA: TGTGCCAGCAGCGTAGGATCGAGCGGTGGGGAGCAGTACTTC. Protein product: CASSVGSSGGEQYF.

This clonotype was found many times. The chain couples TRBV6-5 to TRBJ2-5; TRBD1 matches at 7 bases. This CDR3 has 16 amino acids. J gave up 5 bases and V 5 bases, and 14 bases lay outside the gene matches. Germline V gene lookup returns CDR1 MNHEY and CDR2 SVGAGI. The CDR3 reads CASSPTTGTLGETQYF. In nucleotides, the CDR3 is TGTGCCAGCAGTCCTACGACAGGGACCCTGGGGGAGACCCAGTACTTC.

This clonotype was counted at least ten times. At one boundary the junction diverges from the germline segment, which might be a read error. The CDR3 bases are TGTGCCAGCAGCTTATGGGGGGGACAAGCCAAAAACATTAAGTACTTC. Encoded protein: CASSLWGGQAKNIKYF. The J gene is TRBJ2-4, the V gene TRBV7-2, with D perhaps TRBD2 (7 bases). The CDR3 is 16 amino acids. In germline, CDR1 is SGHTA, CDR2 FQGNSA.

This clonotype appeared many times. This chain joins TRBV27 and TRBJ1-5; 12 nucleotides match TRBD1. Germline CDR1 MNHEY, CDR2 SMNVEV (reference sequence). There are 17 residues in the CDR3. Germline trimming cut 4 bases from V and 2 bases from J; bases unmatched to any gene: 6. The CDR3 protein is CASSSGDRGRRNQPQHF. Here the CDR3 DNA reads TGTGCCAGCAGTTCCGGGGACAGGGGGCGTCGCAATCAGCCCCAGCATTTT.

V usage is TRBV12-3 or TRBV12-4 and J usage is TRBJ1-1; D uncertain. The germline V and J ends were trimmed by 6 bases and 3 bases, with 20 bases remaining between them. The CDR3 totals 16 residues. In DNA, the CDR3 is TGTGCCAGCAGCTTAAACACCAAGGTAGTCGACACTGAAGCTTTCTTT. It encodes CASSLNTKVVDTEAFF.

This clonotype came up many times. This chain links TRBV28 with TRBJ2-5, with 9 bases that match TRBD2. J gave up 2 bases and V 5 bases, and 3 bases lay outside the gene matches. The CDR3 runs 14 residues. The germline V gene has CDR1 MDHEN and CDR2 SYDVKM. As DNA, the CDR3 is TGTGCCAGCAGTCCCGCGGGGGGGCAAGAGACCCAGTACTTC. As protein: CASSPAGGQETQYF.

The rearrangement links TRBV6-1 to TRBJ1-2, with 7 bases matching TRBD1. Losses at the gene ends were 6 bases for V and 5 bases for J; bases not matched to a gene: 9. This CDR3 spans 14 amino acids. CDR1 is MNHNS and CDR2 is SASEGT in the germline V gene. CDR3 DNA: TGTGCCAGCAGAGCCGGGACAGCCTCTTATGGCTACACCTTC. Translating it yields CASRAGTASYGYTF.